This TCR beta chain was sequenced in a study of CD8+ T cells in alopecia areata. The sample's treatment: oral pan-JAK inhibitor, 5-10 mg twice daily. Researchers picked out CD4+ and CD8+ T cells from PBMCs by sorting. In its sample, this clone was seen a few times. Its target is not known. The study's findings and limits: Affected scalp, especially in alopecia totalis/universalis, had a higher clonality than normal scalp did.

Sequencing used cDNA as its template, made by extracting RNA and reverse transcribing it. Assay: immunoSEQ multiplex PCR; the TCRdb copy retains only in-frame clones and omits some. Of 150,000 to 200,000 clones in the sample, 60% were seen once. Per the germline V gene, CDR1 is SQVTM and CDR2 is ANQGSEA. The CDR3 consists of 13 residues. Trimming cost V 4 bases and J 2 bases, with 12 bases left between them. The sequenced sample was CD4+ T cells sorted from blood, obtained at week 24, from a patient treated with tofacitinib. The chain joins TRBV29-1 to TRBJ2-7; possibly TRBD1 for D (6 bases). The TCR originated in a human donor with alopecia areata. In DNA, the CDR3 is TGCAGCGTTGCTCCAACAGGGACCTACGAGCAGTACTTC. This encodes CSVAPTGTYEQYF.